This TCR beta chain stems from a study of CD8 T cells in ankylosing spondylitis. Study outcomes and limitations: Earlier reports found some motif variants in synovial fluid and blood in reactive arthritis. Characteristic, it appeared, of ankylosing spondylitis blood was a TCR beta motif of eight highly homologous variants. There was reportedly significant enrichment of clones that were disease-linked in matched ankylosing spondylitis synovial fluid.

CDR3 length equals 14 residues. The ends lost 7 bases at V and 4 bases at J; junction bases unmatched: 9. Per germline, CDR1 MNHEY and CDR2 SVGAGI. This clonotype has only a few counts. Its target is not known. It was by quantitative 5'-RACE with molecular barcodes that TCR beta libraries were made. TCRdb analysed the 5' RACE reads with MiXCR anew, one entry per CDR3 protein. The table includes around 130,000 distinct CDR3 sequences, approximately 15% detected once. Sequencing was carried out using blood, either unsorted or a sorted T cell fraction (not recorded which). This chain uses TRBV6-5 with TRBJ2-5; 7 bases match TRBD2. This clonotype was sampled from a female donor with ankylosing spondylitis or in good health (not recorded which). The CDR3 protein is CASMAGRSLETQYF. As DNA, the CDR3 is TGTGCCAGCATGGCCGGGAGGTCATTAGAGACCCAGTACTTC.